This TCR beta chain was found in a study of T cells in Graves' hyperthyroidism and ophthalmopathy. Study observations and caveats: Blood held most thyroid clonotypes expanded above 0.001 frequency. In simple terms, a model built on 13 V-J features told ophthalmopathy apart from stable hyperthyroidism.

Notes on this clonotype: Its specificity is not known.

These patients, aged 18 to 65, had recently diagnosed hyperthyroidism lasting under 2 months. Amplified regions were TCR beta CDR3 sequences from RNA transcripts. The HTBI set primed first-round TCR CDR3 RT-PCR. TCRdb processed the multiplex PCR reads anew with MiXCR; each CDR3 protein has one entry. Among 300,000 to 350,000 distinct CDR3 sequences listed, 21% were seen once. This CDR3 region has 15 residues. The V and J ends lost 2 bases and 4 bases respectively, with 12 bases between them. CDR1 is MNHNS and CDR2 is SASEGT in the germline V gene. The receptor's source is a woman aged 50 to 65 with Graves' hyperthyroidism. The material sequenced was blood. V gene TRBV6-1 combines with J gene TRBJ1-5; maybe TRBD1 (5 bases). In DNA, the CDR3 is TGTGCCAGCAGTGAAAGTACCCGGGGGAATCAGCCCCAGCATTTT. Its translation: CASSESTRGNQPQHF.